The 6 T cell receptor beta chains below were found in one sample sequenced in a study of control samples from healthy donors and cancer patients. The repertoire was sequenced with immunoSEQ multiplex PCR; TCRdb's copy has only in-frame clones and lacks some. The data show fewer than 120,000 clones, approximately 90% seen once. Sequencing was performed on PBMCs. These receptors originate from a woman aged 60-75 years with lung cancer.

This chain links TRBV18 with TRBJ1-1, with TRBD1 matching 7 bases. V shed 3 bases and J 0 bases; nucleotides not matched to a gene: 7. Germline V CDR1 and CDR2: KGHSH, LQKENI. This CDR3 is built from 16 residues. This chain's CDR3 is CASSPTRGGMNTEAFF. CDR3 nucleotide sequence: TGTGCCAGCTCACCCACCAGGGGGGGAATGAACACTGAAGCTTTCTTT.

J is TRBJ2-3 and V is TRBV19, with 7 bases aligning to TRBD2. Trimming at V came to 5 bases and at J to 0 bases, leaving 5 bases not matched to a gene. Germline V gene data show CDR1 as LNHDA and CDR2 as SQIVND (reference sequence). This CDR3 region has 15 residues. Here the CDR3 reads CASSASGTSTDTQYF. The CDR3 DNA reads TGTGCCAGTAGTGCTAGCGGCACTAGCACAGATACGCAGTATTTT.

The chain has TRBV28 and TRBJ2-3; the match to TRBD2 covers 11 bases. The J segment lost 4 bases and the V segment lost 3 bases, leaving 6 bases of the junction unmatched. In germline, CDR1 is MDHEN, CDR2 SYDVKM. This CDR3 is built from 16 residues. CDR3 sequence: CASSFLSGRESDTQYF. The CDR3 bases are TGTGCCAGCAGTTTCCTTAGCGGGAGGGAGTCAGATACGCAGTATTTT.

This clone was picked up one time. CDR3 sequence (DNA): TGCGCCAGCGGAGGGCAGGGGGCTGGGACAGATACGCAGTATTTT. It specifies CASGGQGAGTDTQYF. The J gene is TRBJ2-3, the V gene TRBV5-1, with TRBD1 identical over 8 bases. The CDR3 is made up of 15 amino acids. The V segment lost 7 bases and the J segment 3 bases; nucleotides outside the gene matches: 10. Per the germline V gene, CDR1 is SGHRS and CDR2 is YFSETQ.

V and J are TRBV6-5 and TRBJ2-7, with a tentative D call TRBD2 (5 bases). This CDR3 comprises 14 residues. Germline assignment: CDR1 MNHEY and CDR2 SVGAGI. The V and J ends lost 5 bases and 6 bases respectively, with 17 bases between them. The CDR3 sequence is CASSHGSVRGEQYF. For the CDR3, the DNA is TGTGCCAGCAGTCACGGTTCCGTACGGGGCGAGCAGTACTTC.

The V and J genes are TRBV5-1 and TRBJ1-1; D might be TRBD1 (5 bases). Germline assignment: CDR1 SGHRS and CDR2 YFSETQ. The CDR3 has 16 residues. V lost 5 bases and J lost 1, with 18 bases in between. CDR3 residues: CASSNPTGISNTEAFF. CDR3 sequence (DNA): TGCGCCAGCAGTAACCCCACAGGTATTTCGAACACTGAAGCTTTCTTT. The full variable domain, rest sourced from reference TRBV5-1 and TRBJ1-1, is KAGVTQTPRYLIKTRGQQVTLSCSPISGHRSVSWYQQTPGQGLQFLFEYFSETQRNKGNFPGRFSGRQFSNSRSEMNVSTLELGDSALYLCASSNPTGISNTEAFFGQGTRLTVV.